The 13 T cell receptor beta chains below were found in one sample sequenced in a study of OX40 agonist ivuxolimab in advanced cancers. Profiled with immunoSEQ multiplex PCR; TCRdb holds only in-frame clones, not every one. This table has roughly 75,000 clones, approximately 90% appearing once. The specimen comprised CD4+ or CD8+ T cells sorted from blood, sampled in a trial of the OX40 agonist ivuxolimab. These receptors were taken from an adult with an advanced solid tumor such as melanoma, head and neck, liver or kidney cancer.

The chain joins TRBV5-5 to TRBJ2-3; D is unclear. Germline V gene data show CDR1 as SGHKS and CDR2 as YYEKEE (reference sequence). The CDR3 contains 14 residues. Trimming removed 6 bases at V and 3 bases at J, with 14 bases between. The chain's CDR3 is CASTPIPATDTQYF. In DNA, the CDR3 is TGTGCCAGCACCCCAATCCCTGCGACAGATACGCAGTATTTT.

The chain couples TRBV28 to TRBJ2-5, with D perhaps assigned TRBD1 or TRBD2 (5 bases each). V was cut by 3 bases and J by 2 bases, with 13 bases left in between. The germline CDR1 and CDR2 sequences are MDHEN and SYDVKM. The CDR3 length is 15 residues. CDR3 sequence: CASSFTTGGQETQYF. As DNA, the CDR3 is TGTGCCAGCAGTTTCACCACAGGAGGACAAGAGACCCAGTACTTC.

To note about this clone: Within the sample, other DNA sequences also encode this same CDR3. The chain employs TRBV4-1 and TRBJ1-2; 7 nucleotides line up with TRBD1. Germline CDR1 reads MGHRA; CDR2 reads YSYEKL. The CDR3 has 16 amino acids. The V and J ends lost 4 bases and 5 bases, in that order; junction bases with no gene match: 13. The CDR3 spells CASSPTPGTASYGYTF. The CDR3 DNA follows: TGCGCCAGCAGCCCCACCCCCGGGACAGCTTCGTATGGCTACACCTTC.

This rearrangement joins TRBV19 to TRBJ1-2, with D perhaps matching TRBD1 (6 bases). This CDR3 spans 15 amino acids. V was shortened by 7 bases and J by 3 bases, with 18 bases between the two germline ends. Germline values: CDR1 LNHDA, CDR2 SQIVND (reference sequence). For the CDR3, the DNA is TGTGCCAGTAATATCCGGACAGCTGAACACTATGGCTACACCTTC. Translated: CASNIRTAEHYGYTF.

The chain combines TRBV29-1 with TRBJ2-2; unclear D gene. With 0 bases removed from V and 0 bases from J, the gap between germline ends came to 11 bases. The CDR3 length is 16 residues. Germline V gives CDR1 SQVTM, CDR2 ANQGSEA. CDR3 nucleotides: TGCAGCGTTGAAGAACCTGAGTCTCCGAACACCGGGGAGCTGTTTTTT. Translation gives CSVEEPESPNTGELFF.

This CDR3 reads CASSTSGGLEQYF. The CDR3 DNA reads as TGTGCCAGCAGCACCTCCGGGGGGTTAGAGCAGTACTTC. The chain combines TRBV5-4 with TRBJ2-7; TRBD2 aligns across 7 bases. The germline CDR1 and CDR2 sequences are SGHNT and YYREEE (reference sequence). The CDR3 runs to 13 residues. V gave up 4 bases and J gave up 7 bases; unmatched junction bases: 8.

The V call is TRBV11-2, the J call TRBJ2-7; tentatively, D is TRBD1 (6 bases). The CDR3 is made up of 17 amino acids. The germline gives CDR1 SGHAT, CDR2 FQNNGV. V was clipped by 0 bases and J by 3 bases, with 18 bases between them. The CDR3 reads CASSLDFYRTDHYEQYF. The CDR3 nucleotides read TGTGCCAGCAGCTTAGATTTTTATAGGACAGACCACTACGAGCAGTACTTC. The whole variable domain, filled in from reference TRBV11-2 and TRBJ2-7, reads EAGVAQSPRYKIIEKRQSVAFWCNPISGHATLYWYQQILGQGPKLLIQFQNNGVVDDSQLPKDRFSAERLKGVDSTLKIQPAKLEDSAVYLCASSLDFYRTDHYEQYFGPGTRLTVT.

The CDR3 region has the DNA TGTGCCAGCAGCGTAGAGAGCGGGGGGGCCGTAGATACGCAGTATTTT. Protein product: CASSVESGGAVDTQYF. This chain joins TRBV9 and TRBJ2-3; 10 nucleotides line up with TRBD2. The CDR3 runs 16 residues. Germline-derived CDR1 and CDR2 are SGDLS and YYNGEE. V shed 0 bases, J shed 5 bases, and the junction held 6 bases outside the gene matches.

The chain uses TRBV13 and TRBJ1-3; no clear D gene. The V end lost 8 bases, the J end lost 2 bases, and 4 bases lay between the germline ends. The CDR3 consists of 11 residues. Germline CDR1 is PRHDT and CDR2 is FYEKMQ (reference sequence). CDR3 bases: TGTGCCAGCGCAGCTGGAAACACCATATATTTT. This sequence encodes CASAAGNTIYF.

This chain joins TRBV2 and TRBJ2-1; D possibly corresponds to TRBD2 (6 bases). This CDR3 comprises 12 residues. The ends were cut back, 7 bases at V and 9 bases at J, with 13 bases in the middle. Germline CDR1 and CDR2: SNHLY and FYNNEI. The CDR3 reads CASISGEGEQFF. The CDR3 DNA sequence: TGTGCCAGCATCTCGGGAGAGGGTGAGCAGTTCTTC.

J is TRBJ2-7 and V is TRBV7-9; D is perhaps TRBD2 (5 bases). The CDR3 runs to 12 residues. Germline assignment: CDR1 SEHNR and CDR2 FQNEAQ (reference sequence). The V and J ends lost 5 bases and 4 bases respectively, with 9 bases between them. The CDR3 region is CASSRGGYEQYF. The DNA for the CDR3 is TGTGCCAGCAGCCGTGGAGGTTACGAGCAGTACTTC.

The V call is TRBV2, the J call TRBJ2-7; 9 bases align to TRBD2. There are 13 residues in the CDR3. V shed 1 base, J shed 7 bases, and the junction held 2 bases outside the gene matches. CDR1 SNHLY and CDR2 FYNNEI come from the germline V gene. The CDR3 region has the DNA TGTGCCAGCAGTGAAGAACTAGCGGGTGAGCAGTACTTC. Translated, it gives CASSEELAGEQYF. Together with reference TRBV2 and TRBJ2-7, the CDR3 gives the full variable domain: EPEVTQTPSHQVTQMGQEVILRCVPISNHLYFYWYRQILGQKVEFLVSFYNNEISEKSEIFDDQFSVERPDGSNFTLKIRSTKLEDSAMYFCASSEELAGEQYFGPGTRLTVT.

V usage is TRBV13 and J usage is TRBJ2-7; possibly TRBD2 for D (5 bases). The length of the CDR3 is 14 residues. Germline V lookup: CDR1 PRHDT, CDR2 FYEKMQ (reference sequence). Trimming pared 1 base from V and 0 bases from J, leaving 7 bases between. CDR3 nucleotide sequence: TGTGCCAGCAGCTTAGTGGGGAGCTCCTACGAGCAGTACTTC. Protein product: CASSLVGSSYEQYF.